At least ten counts were recorded for the clone carrying this T cell receptor beta chain. The CDR3 consists of 16 residues. The V end was cut by 5 bases, the J end by 1 base, with 17 bases between. Per germline, CDR1 SGHRS and CDR2 YFSETQ. Library preparation tagged each individual cDNA molecule with a unique molecular identifier. TCRdb re-analysed the RACE reads in MiXCR, keeping a single row per CDR3 protein. Here the sample spans over 300,000 distinct CDR3 sequences, 5% to 6.5% being singletons. The data are from a study of human T cells and chemical hapten exposure. On the study more broadly: A 2 cm by 2 cm inner upper arm patch received 2% DPC for sensitization.

Time point specified: pre-sensitization, week 0. Specified treatment: therapeutic diphenylcyclopropenone sensitization with weekly scalp DPC. Blood draws preceded each patch test application. The sample in question was whole blood, obtained in connection with sensitization to the hapten diphenylcyclopropenone (DPC). The sequence was collected from a woman aged 45-60 years with alopecia areata. Some clones in this sample may be carry-over from other donors' samples. The gene calls are TRBV5-1 and TRBJ2-3, with D possibly matching TRBD2 (6 bases). For the CDR3, the DNA is TGCGCCAGCAGGGCACCCCGGGGGTTTGGCACAGATACGCAGTATTTT. This translates into CASRAPRGFGTDTQYF.